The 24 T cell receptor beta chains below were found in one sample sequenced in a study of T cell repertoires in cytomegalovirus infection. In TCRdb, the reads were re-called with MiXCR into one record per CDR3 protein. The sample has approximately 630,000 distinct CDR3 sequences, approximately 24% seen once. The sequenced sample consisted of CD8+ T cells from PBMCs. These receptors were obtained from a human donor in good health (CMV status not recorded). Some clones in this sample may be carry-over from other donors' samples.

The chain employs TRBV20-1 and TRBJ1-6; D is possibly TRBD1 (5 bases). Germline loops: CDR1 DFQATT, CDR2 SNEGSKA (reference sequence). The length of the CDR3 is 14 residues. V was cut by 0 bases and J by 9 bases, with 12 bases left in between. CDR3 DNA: TGCAGTGCTAGAGATCGAGGGGCAGGTTCACCCCTCCACTTT. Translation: CSARDRGAGSPLHF.

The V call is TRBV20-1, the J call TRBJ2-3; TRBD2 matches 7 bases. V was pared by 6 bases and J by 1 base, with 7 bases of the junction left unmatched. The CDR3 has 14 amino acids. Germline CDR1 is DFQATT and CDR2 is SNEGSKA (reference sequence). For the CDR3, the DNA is TGCAGTGCCCCCGGACTAGGAGGCACAGATACGCAGTATTTT. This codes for CSAPGLGGTDTQYF.

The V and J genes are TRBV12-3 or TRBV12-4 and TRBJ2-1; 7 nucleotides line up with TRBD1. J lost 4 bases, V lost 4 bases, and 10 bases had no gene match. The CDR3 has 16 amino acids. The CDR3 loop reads CASSSHGDREYNEQFF. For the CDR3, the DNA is TGTGCCAGCAGTTCCCATGGCGACAGGGAGTACAATGAGCAGTTCTTC.

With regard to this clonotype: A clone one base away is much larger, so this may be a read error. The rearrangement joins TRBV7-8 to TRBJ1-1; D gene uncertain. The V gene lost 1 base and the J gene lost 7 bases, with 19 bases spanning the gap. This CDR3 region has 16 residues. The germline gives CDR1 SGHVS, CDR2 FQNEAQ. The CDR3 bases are TGTGCCAGCAGCTTAGTCCCCCCTAGACGGGCTAATGAAGCTTTCTTT. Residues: CASSLVPPRRANEAFF.

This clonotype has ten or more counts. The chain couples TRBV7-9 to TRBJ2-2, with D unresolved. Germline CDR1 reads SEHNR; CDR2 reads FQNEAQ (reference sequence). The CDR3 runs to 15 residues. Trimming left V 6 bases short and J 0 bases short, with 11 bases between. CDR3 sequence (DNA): TGTGCCAGCAGGGCAGGTTCCGCGAACACCGGGGAGCTGTTTTTT. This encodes CASRAGSANTGELFF.

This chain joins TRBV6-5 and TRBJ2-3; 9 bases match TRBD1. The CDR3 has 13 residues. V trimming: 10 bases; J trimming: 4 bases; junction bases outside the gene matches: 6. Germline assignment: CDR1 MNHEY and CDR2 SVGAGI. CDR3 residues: CATQTGGPDTQYF. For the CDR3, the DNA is TGTGCCACCCAGACAGGGGGGCCAGATACGCAGTATTTT.

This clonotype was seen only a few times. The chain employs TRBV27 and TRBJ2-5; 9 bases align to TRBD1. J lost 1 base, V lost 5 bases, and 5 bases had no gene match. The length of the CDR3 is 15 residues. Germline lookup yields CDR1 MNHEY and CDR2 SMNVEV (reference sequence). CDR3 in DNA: TGTGCCAGCAGTCCCGGGACAGGGACCCAAGAGACCCAGTACTTC. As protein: CASSPGTGTQETQYF.

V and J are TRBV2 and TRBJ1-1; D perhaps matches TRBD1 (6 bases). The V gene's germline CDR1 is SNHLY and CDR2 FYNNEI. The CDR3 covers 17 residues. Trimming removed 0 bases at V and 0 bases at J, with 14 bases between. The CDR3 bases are TGTGCCAGCAGTGAAGCTCGCCCGGGGGCGTTGAACACTGAAGCTTTCTTT. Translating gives CASSEARPGALNTEAFF.

Here the CDR3 DNA reads TGTGCCAGCAGCTGGGACTTCCTCGTGCAGTACGTC. Translation gives CASSWDFLVQYV. V gene TRBV6-1 combines with J gene TRBJ2-7; tentative D call: TRBD2 (6 bases). V was trimmed by 6 bases and J by 9 bases, leaving 15 bases between them. Germline V gene data show CDR1 as MNHNS and CDR2 as SASEGT. This CDR3 spans 12 amino acids.

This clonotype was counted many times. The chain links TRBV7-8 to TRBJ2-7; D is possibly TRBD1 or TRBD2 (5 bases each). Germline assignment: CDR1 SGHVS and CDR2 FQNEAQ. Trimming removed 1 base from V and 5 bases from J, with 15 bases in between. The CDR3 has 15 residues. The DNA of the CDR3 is TGTGCCAGCAGCTTAGTCGCAGGGAGTACCCACGAGCAGTACTTC. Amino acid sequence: CASSLVAGSTHEQYF.

This CDR3 is CASSARGAGETQYF. CDR3 DNA: TGTGCCAGCTCCGCGAGGGGGGCCGGGGAGACCCAGTACTTC. The V and J genes are TRBV18 and TRBJ2-5; TRBD1 or TRBD2 may be the D gene (6 bases each). Trimming removed 6 bases at V and 5 bases at J, with 16 bases between. CDR3 length equals 14 residues. The germline CDR1 and CDR2 sequences are KGHSH and LQKENI.

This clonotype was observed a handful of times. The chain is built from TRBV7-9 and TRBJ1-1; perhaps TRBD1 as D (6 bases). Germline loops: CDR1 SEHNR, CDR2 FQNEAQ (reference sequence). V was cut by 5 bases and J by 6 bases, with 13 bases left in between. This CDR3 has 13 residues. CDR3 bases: TGTGCCAGCAGCCACTCGGGGGGGCCTGAAGCTTTCTTT. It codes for CASSHSGGPEAFF. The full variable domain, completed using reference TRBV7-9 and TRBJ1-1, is DTGVSQNPRHKITKRGQNVTFRCDPISEHNRLYWYRQTLGQGPEFLTYFQNEAQLEKSRLLSDRFSAERPKGSFSTLEIQRTEQGDSAMYLCASSHSGGPEAFFGQGTRLTVV.

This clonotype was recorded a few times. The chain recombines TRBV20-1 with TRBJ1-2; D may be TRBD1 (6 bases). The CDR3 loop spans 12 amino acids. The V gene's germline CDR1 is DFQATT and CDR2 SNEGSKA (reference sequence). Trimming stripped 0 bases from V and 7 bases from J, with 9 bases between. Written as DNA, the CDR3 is TGCAGTGCTAGAGAAGCGGACAGTGGCTACACCTTC. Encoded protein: CSAREADSGYTF.

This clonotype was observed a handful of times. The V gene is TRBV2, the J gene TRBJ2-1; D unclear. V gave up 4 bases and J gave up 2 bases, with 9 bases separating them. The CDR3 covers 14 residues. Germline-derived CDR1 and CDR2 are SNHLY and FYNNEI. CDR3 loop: CASSVGLAYNEQFF. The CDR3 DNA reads TGTGCCAGCAGTGTGGGATTAGCCTACAATGAGCAGTTCTTC.

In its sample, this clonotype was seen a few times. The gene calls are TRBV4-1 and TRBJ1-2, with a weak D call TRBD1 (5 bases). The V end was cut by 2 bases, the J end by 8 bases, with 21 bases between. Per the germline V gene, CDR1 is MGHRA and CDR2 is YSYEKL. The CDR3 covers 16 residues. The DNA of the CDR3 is TGCGCCAGCAGCCAACCAACCGGGACGGCCTTCGACGGCTACACCTTC. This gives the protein CASSQPTGTAFDGYTF.

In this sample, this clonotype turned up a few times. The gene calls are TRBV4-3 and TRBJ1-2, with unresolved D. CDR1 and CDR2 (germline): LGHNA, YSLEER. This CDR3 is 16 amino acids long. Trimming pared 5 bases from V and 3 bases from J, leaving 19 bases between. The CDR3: CASSYTPSADYYGYTF. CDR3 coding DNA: TGCGCCAGCAGCTATACCCCCTCGGCGGACTACTATGGCTACACCTTC.

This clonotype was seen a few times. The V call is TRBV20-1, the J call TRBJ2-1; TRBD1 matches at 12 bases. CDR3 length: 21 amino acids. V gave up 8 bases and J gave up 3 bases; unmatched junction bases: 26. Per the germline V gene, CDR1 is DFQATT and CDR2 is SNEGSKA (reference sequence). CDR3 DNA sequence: TGCAGTCCCGGGACAGGGGGCCCCCGTGGGGGGGCACAGGGTCTCTACAATGAGCAGTTCTTC. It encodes CSPGTGGPRGGAQGLYNEQFF.

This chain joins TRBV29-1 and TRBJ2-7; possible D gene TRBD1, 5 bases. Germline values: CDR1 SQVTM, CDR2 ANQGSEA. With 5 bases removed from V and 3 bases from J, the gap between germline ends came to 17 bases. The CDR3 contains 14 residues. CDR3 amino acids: CSVRQSPVGYEQYF. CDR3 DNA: TGCAGCGTTAGACAGTCGCCGGTAGGCTACGAGCAGTACTTC.

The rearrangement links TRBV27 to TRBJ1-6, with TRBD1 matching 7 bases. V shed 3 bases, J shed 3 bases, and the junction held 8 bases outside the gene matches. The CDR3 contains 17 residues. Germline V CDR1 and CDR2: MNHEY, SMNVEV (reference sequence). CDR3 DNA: TGTGCCAGCAGTTTCTACAGGGGAGGGGGCTATAATTCACCCCTCCACTTT. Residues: CASSFYRGGGYNSPLHF.

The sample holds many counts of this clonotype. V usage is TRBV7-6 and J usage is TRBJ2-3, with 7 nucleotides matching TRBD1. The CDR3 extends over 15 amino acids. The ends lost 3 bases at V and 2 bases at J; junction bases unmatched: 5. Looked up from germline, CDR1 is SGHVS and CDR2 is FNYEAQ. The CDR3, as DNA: TGTGCCAGCAGCTTCCCGGGACAGCCCACAGATACGCAGTATTTT. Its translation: CASSFPGQPTDTQYF.

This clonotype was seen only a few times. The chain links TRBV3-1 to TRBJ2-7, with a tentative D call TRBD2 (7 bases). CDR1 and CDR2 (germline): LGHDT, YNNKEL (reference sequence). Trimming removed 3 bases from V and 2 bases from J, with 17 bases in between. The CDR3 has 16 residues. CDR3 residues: CASSQGGTPLAYEQYF. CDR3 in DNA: TGTGCCAGCAGCCAGGGGGGGACACCCCTAGCCTACGAGCAGTACTTC.

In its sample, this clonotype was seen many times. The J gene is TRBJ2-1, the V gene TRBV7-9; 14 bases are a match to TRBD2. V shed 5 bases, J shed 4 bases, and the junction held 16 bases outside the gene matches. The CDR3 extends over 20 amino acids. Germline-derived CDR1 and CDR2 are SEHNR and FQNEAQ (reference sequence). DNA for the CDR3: TGTGCCAGCAGCGGGACGGGACTAGCGGGGGAGAACCAACTTTACAATGAGCAGTTCTTC. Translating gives CASSGTGLAGENQLYNEQFF. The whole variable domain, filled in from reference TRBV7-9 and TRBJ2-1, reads DTGVSQNPRHKITKRGQNVTFRCDPISEHNRLYWYRQTLGQGPEFLTYFQNEAQLEKSRLLSDRFSAERPKGSFSTLEIQRTEQGDSAMYLCASSGTGLAGENQLYNEQFFGPGTRLTVL.

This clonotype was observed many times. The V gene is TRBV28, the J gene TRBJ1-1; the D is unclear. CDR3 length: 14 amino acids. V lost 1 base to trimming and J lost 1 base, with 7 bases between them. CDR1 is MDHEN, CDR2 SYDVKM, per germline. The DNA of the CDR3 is TGTGCCAGCAGTTTATCAAGGGCGAACACTGAAGCTTTCTTT. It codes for CASSLSRANTEAFF.

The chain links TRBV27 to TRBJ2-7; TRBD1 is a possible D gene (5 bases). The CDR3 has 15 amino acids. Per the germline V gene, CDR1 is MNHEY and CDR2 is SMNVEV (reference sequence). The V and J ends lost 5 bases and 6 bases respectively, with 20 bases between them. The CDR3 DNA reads TGTGCCAGCAGTCCCACAAGCCTGTGGGGCGGCGAGCAGTACTTC. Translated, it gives CASSPTSLWGGEQYF.